Below are 25 T cell receptor beta chains sequenced from a single sample in a study of CD8 T cells in ankylosing spondylitis. TCRdb analysed the 5' RACE reads with MiXCR anew, one entry per CDR3 protein. Of some 140,000 distinct CDR3 sequences in the sample, about 7.3% were seen once. The sequenced sample consisted of blood, either unsorted or a sorted T cell fraction (not recorded which). These receptors were collected from a female donor with ankylosing spondylitis or in good health (not recorded which).

This clonotype was found many times. The chain couples TRBV7-9 to TRBJ1-1, with D unclear. CDR3 size: 13 residues. V was clipped by 7 bases and J by 3 bases, with 12 bases between them. The germline gives CDR1 SEHNR, CDR2 FQNEAQ (reference sequence). CDR3 residues: CASNEGPDTEAFF. CDR3 nucleotide sequence: TGTGCCAGCAACGAAGGGCCCGACACTGAAGCTTTCTTT. The full variable domain, completed using reference TRBV7-9 and TRBJ1-1, is DTGVSQNPRHKITKRGQNVTFRCDPISEHNRLYWYRQTLGQGPEFLTYFQNEAQLEKSRLLSDRFSAERPKGSFSTLEIQRTEQGDSAMYLCASNEGPDTEAFFGQGTRLTVV.

This clonotype was counted ten times or more. The chain is built from TRBV28 and TRBJ2-1, with 8 bases fitting TRBD2. This CDR3 is 15 amino acids long. V was clipped by 8 bases and J by 4 bases; unmatched bases: 10. CDR1 and CDR2 (germline): MDHEN, SYDVKM. In DNA form, the CDR3 reads TGTGCCAGCGTGTCGGGGGGGAGGGGATACAATGAGCAGTTCTTC. Translated, it gives CASVSGGRGYNEQFF.

About this clonotype: This may come from a read error, since a much larger clone is one base off. The J gene is TRBJ2-2, the V gene TRBV7-9, with D tentatively TRBD1 (5 bases). This CDR3 spans 14 amino acids. Germline V CDR1 and CDR2: SEHNR, FQNEAQ (reference sequence). Trimming removed 7 bases from V and 6 bases from J, with 15 bases in between. The CDR3, as DNA: TGTGCCAGCATCTGGGGCCAGGGCGCCGGGGAGCTGTTTTTT. Translation: CASIWGQGAGELFF.

This clonotype was seen repeatedly, ten times or more. V gene TRBV25-1 combines with J gene TRBJ2-7; unclear D gene. V dropped 4 bases and J dropped 2 bases, with 9 bases sitting between them. Germline CDR1 MGHDK, CDR2 SYGVNS. The CDR3 is 13 amino acids. In nucleotides, the CDR3 is TGTGCCAGCAGTGCGCGTGAGGCCTACGAGCAGTACTTC. This sequence encodes CASSAREAYEQYF.

This clonotype was picked up many times. This sequence joins TRBV5-6 and TRBJ1-1; possible D gene TRBD1, 6 bases. Germline CDR1 is SGHDT and CDR2 is YYEEEE. V lost 5 bases to trimming and J lost 5 bases, with 13 bases between them. The CDR3 has 13 amino acids. The CDR3 region has the DNA TGTGCCAGCAGATTCCAGGGGAGGACTGAAGCTTTCTTT. Its translation: CASRFQGRTEAFF.

This clonotype was counted ten times or more. The rearrangement uses TRBV20-1 and TRBJ1-2, with D uncertain. Germline CDR1 is DFQATT and CDR2 is SNEGSKA (reference sequence). With 4 bases removed from V and 7 bases from J, the gap between germline ends came to 16 bases. The CDR3 loop spans 13 amino acids. The CDR3 spells CSAIDPQDGGYTF. The CDR3 DNA is TGCAGTGCTATTGATCCGCAGGATGGTGGCTACACCTTC.

This clonotype was counted a few times. The chain combines TRBV7-8 with TRBJ1-5; D is unclear. In germline, CDR1 is SGHVS, CDR2 FQNEAQ. Trimming pared 2 bases from V and 6 bases from J, leaving 5 bases between. The CDR3 loop spans 12 amino acids. The CDR3 bases are TGTGCCAGCAGCTTAATGGGTCAGCCCCAGCATTTT. This encodes CASSLMGQPQHF.

This clonotype was seen repeatedly, ten times or more. The chain carries TRBV5-1 and TRBJ2-7; the D gene is possibly TRBD1 (5 bases). CDR3 size: 15 residues. The V and J ends lost 0 bases and 1 base respectively, with 11 bases between them. The germline CDR1 and CDR2 sequences are SGHRS and YFSETQ. CDR3 residues: CASSLGQGWSYEQYF. The CDR3 DNA is TGCGCCAGCAGCTTGGGGCAGGGTTGGTCCTACGAGCAGTACTTC.

This clonotype was counted ten times or more. V is TRBV19 and J is TRBJ1-5; D call uncertain. From germline, CDR1 is LNHDA and CDR2 SQIVND (reference sequence). The CDR3 has 15 amino acids. The V end lost 8 bases, the J end lost 6 bases, and 20 bases lay between the germline ends. CDR3 DNA sequence: TGTGCCAGTTCCCCAGGCCCGGGCCGTAGTCAGCCCCAGCATTTT. Its translation: CASSPGPGRSQPQHF.

This clonotype was found a few times. J is TRBJ1-1 and V is TRBV5-4; D gene uncertain. V was cut by 4 bases and J by 4 bases, with 17 bases left in between. This CDR3 has 15 residues. Germline V gene data show CDR1 as SGHNT and CDR2 as YYREEE (reference sequence). The chain's CDR3 is CASSPDERWGTEAFF. CDR3 nucleotides: TGTGCCAGCAGCCCGGATGAGCGCTGGGGCACTGAAGCTTTCTTT.

In this sample, this clonotype turned up a few times. The chain is built from TRBV20-1 and TRBJ1-1, with D tentatively TRBD1 (6 bases). The CDR3 extends over 17 amino acids. CDR1 and CDR2 from the germline V gene are DFQATT and SNEGSKA (reference sequence). The CDR3 loop is CSASKRAGVPMNTEAFF. CDR3 bases: TGCTCCGCATCAAAAAGGGCAGGGGTCCCCATGAACACTGAAGCTTTCTTT.

This clonotype was detected only a few times. Here the CDR3 reads CASSPAGTTVETQYF. Here the CDR3 DNA reads TGTGCCAGCAGTCCGGCCGGGACAACCGTAGAGACCCAGTACTTC. The V and J genes are TRBV12-3 or TRBV12-4 and TRBJ2-5; tentative D call: TRBD1 (6 bases). CDR3 length: 15 residues. V shed 5 bases and J shed 4 bases, with 17 bases lying between them.

This clonotype has a count of ten or more. V and J are TRBV5-1 and TRBJ2-2; TRBD1 matches 7 bases. The germline V gene encodes CDR1 SGHRS and CDR2 YFSETQ. The CDR3 loop spans 16 amino acids. Trimming removed 4 bases from V and 3 bases from J; junction bases left unmatched: 9. The chain's CDR3 is CASSRPDRVDTGELFF. CDR3 DNA sequence: TGCGCCAGCAGCCGACCCGACAGGGTGGACACCGGGGAGCTGTTTTTT.

This clonotype was observed many times. V and J are TRBV4-1 and TRBJ1-2, with TRBD1 matching 8 bases. The CDR3 has 14 amino acids. Germline CDR1 MGHRA, CDR2 YSYEKL. J was trimmed by 8 bases and V by 3 bases; bases with no gene match: 8. This chain's CDR3 is CASSHPGQATGYTF. For the CDR3, the DNA is TGCGCCAGCAGCCATCCGGGACAGGCAACCGGCTACACCTTC.

This clonotype was counted at least ten times. This sequence joins TRBV7-2 and TRBJ2-5; TRBD2 is a possible D gene (5 bases). V gave up 0 bases and J gave up 5 bases, with 16 bases separating them. Germline V gene lookup returns CDR1 SGHTA and CDR2 FQGNSA. The CDR3 runs to 16 residues. In DNA, the CDR3 is TGTGCCAGCAGCTTAGCTGGTTTCGAGGGCGGGGAGACCCAGTACTTC. Amino acid sequence: CASSLAGFEGGETQYF.

This clonotype was found many times. The chain combines TRBV4-1 with TRBJ1-2; 7 nucleotides line up with TRBD1. The length of the CDR3 is 18 residues. Germline assignment: CDR1 MGHRA and CDR2 YSYEKL. V lost 1 base, J lost 0 bases, and 11 bases stayed unmatched. As DNA, the CDR3 is TGCGCCAGCAGCCAAGGGGGAAGGGGGCGTACTTCTAACTATGGCTACACCTTC. Its protein is CASSQGGRGRTSNYGYTF.

At least ten counts were recorded for this clonotype. This chain connects TRBV24-1 to TRBJ2-1; D may match TRBD1 or TRBD2 (5 bases each). Germline CDR1 is KGHDR and CDR2 is SFDVKD. The CDR3 has 15 amino acids. Trimming removed 3 bases at V and 5 bases at J, with 13 bases between. The CDR3 protein is CATSDATGLNNEQFF. In DNA form, the CDR3 reads TGTGCCACCAGTGATGCGACGGGGCTTAACAATGAGCAGTTCTTC.

This clonotype was counted at least ten times. The chain carries TRBV29-1 and TRBJ2-1, with 7 bases that match TRBD1. CDR3 length: 13 residues. Germline lookup yields CDR1 SQVTM and CDR2 ANQGSEA. V dropped 0 bases and J dropped 9; count of bases not matched to a gene: 5. The CDR3 bases are TGCAGCGTTGAAGAACCACAGGGGCGTGAGCAGTTCTTC. Translating gives CSVEEPQGREQFF.

The table lists this clonotype with a few counts. The rearrangement uses TRBV4-2 and TRBJ1-4, with 8 bases matching TRBD1. Germline lookup yields CDR1 LGHNA and CDR2 YNFKEQ. Trimming cost V 0 bases and J 8 bases; bases outside gene matches: 5. The CDR3 extends over 15 amino acids. The CDR3 sequence is CASSQDGRGLEKLFF. CDR3 nucleotides: TGTGCCAGCAGCCAAGATGGCAGGGGGCTAGAAAAACTGTTTTTT.

This clonotype has ten or more counts. The rearrangement uses TRBV20-1 and TRBJ2-1, with D perhaps TRBD1 (6 bases). The germline CDR1 and CDR2 sequences are DFQATT and SNEGSKA (reference sequence). The CDR3 contains 13 residues. V gave up 6 bases and J gave up 6 bases, with 15 bases separating them. The CDR3 loop reads CSATGPLGNEQFF. The CDR3 DNA is TGCAGTGCCACAGGGCCCCTTGGCAATGAGCAGTTCTTC.

This clonotype has a count of ten or more. The chain couples TRBV7-2 to TRBJ1-1; D call uncertain. The V gene lost 7 bases and the J gene lost 3 bases, with 15 bases spanning the gap. The CDR3 contains 14 residues. Germline assignment: CDR1 SGHTA and CDR2 FQGNSA. CDR3: CASTPEVAYTEAFF. CDR3 DNA sequence: TGTGCCAGCACACCAGAAGTTGCATACACTGAAGCTTTCTTT.

This clonotype was seen repeatedly, ten times or more. This chain links TRBV2 with TRBJ2-1, with a tentative D call TRBD1 (6 bases). There are 14 residues in the CDR3. V dropped 10 bases and J dropped 0 bases, with 13 bases sitting between them. CDR1 and CDR2 from the germline V gene are SNHLY and FYNNEI. Written as DNA, the CDR3 is TGTGCCACGACCCGGGACACCTCCTACAATGAGCAGTTCTTC. Amino acid sequence: CATTRDTSYNEQFF.

Ten or more counts support this clonotype. J is TRBJ2-7 and V is TRBV27, with no clear D. In germline, CDR1 is MNHEY, CDR2 SMNVEV (reference sequence). This CDR3 has 13 amino acids. The V gene lost 6 bases and the J gene lost 3 bases, with 12 bases spanning the gap. CDR3 DNA sequence: TGTGCCAGCAGCATGGGGTCGGTCTACGAGCAGTACTTC. As protein: CASSMGSVYEQYF.

Many counts were recorded for this clonotype. The chain carries TRBV9 and TRBJ2-5, with D possibly being TRBD2 (6 bases). Germline V gene lookup returns CDR1 SGDLS and CDR2 YYNGEE. This CDR3 spans 15 amino acids. V was trimmed by 2 bases and J by 2 bases, leaving 13 bases between them. CDR3 DNA sequence: TGTGCCAGCAGCGTGTCCGGGACTCCACAAGAGACCCAGTACTTC. It codes for CASSVSGTPQETQYF. Full variable domain (remainder filled in from reference TRBV9 and TRBJ2-5): DSGVTQTPKHLITATGQRVTLRCSPRSGDLSVYWYQQSLDQGLQFLIQYYNGEERAKGNILERFSAQQFPDLHSELNLSSLELGDSALYFCASSVSGTPQETQYFGPGTRLLVL.

The V and J genes are TRBV6-5 and TRBJ2-2; D gene ambiguous. The ends were cut back, 0 bases at V and 6 bases at J, with 5 bases in the middle. The germline CDR1 and CDR2 sequences are MNHEY and SVGAGI. This CDR3 region has 13 residues. CDR3 amino acids: CASSYSAAGELFF. The CDR3 DNA is TGTGCCAGCAGTTACTCGGCTGCCGGGGAGCTGTTTTTT.